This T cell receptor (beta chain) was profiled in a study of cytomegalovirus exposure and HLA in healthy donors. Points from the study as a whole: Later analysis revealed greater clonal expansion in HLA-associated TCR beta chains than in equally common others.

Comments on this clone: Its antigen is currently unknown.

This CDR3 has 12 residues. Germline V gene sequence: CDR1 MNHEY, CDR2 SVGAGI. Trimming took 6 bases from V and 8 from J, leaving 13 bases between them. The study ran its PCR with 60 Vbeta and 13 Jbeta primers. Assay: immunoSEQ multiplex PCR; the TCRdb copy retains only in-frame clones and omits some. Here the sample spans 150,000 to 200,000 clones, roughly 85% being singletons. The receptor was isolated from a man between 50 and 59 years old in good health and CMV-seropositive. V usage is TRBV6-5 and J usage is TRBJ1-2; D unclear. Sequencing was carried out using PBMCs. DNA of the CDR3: TGTGCCAGCAGGAAAGACATATCCGGCTACACCTTC. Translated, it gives CASRKDISGYTF.